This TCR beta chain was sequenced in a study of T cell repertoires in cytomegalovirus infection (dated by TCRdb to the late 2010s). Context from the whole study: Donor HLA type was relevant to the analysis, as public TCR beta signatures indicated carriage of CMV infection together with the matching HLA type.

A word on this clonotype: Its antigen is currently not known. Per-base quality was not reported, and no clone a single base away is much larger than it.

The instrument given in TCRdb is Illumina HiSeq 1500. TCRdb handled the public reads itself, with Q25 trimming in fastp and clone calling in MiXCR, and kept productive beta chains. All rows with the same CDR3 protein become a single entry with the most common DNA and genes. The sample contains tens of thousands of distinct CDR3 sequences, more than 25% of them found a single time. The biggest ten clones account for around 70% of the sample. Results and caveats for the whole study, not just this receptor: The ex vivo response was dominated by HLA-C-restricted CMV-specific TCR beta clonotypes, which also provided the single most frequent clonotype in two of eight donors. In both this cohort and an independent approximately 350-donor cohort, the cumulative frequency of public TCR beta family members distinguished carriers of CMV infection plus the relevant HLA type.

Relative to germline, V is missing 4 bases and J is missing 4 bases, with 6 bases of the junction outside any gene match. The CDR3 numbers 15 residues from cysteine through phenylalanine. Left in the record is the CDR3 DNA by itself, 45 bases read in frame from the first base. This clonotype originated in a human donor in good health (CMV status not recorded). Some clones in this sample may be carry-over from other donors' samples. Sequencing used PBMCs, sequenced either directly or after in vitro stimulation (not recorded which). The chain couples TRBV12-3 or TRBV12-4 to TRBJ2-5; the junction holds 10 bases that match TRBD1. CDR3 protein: CASSWGQGNLETQYF. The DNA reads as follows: TGTGCCAGCAGTTGGGGACAGGGGAACTTAGAGACCCAGTACTTC.